The entry below gives a single T cell receptor (beta chain) sequence along with its context. What it recognizes is unknown. Indicated time point: week 5, during vaccination. One vaccine dose held 300 ug of mutant IDH1 20-mer peptide and came with topical imiquimod. New astrocytomas of WHO grade 3 or 4 that were IDH1-mutant and ATRX-lost were found in the donors. This CDR3 contains 15 residues. V lost 2 bases, J lost 2 bases, and 12 bases lay in between. Germline CDR1 PRHDT, CDR2 FYEKMQ (reference sequence). This record comes from a study of a mutant IDH1 vaccine in newly diagnosed glioma. Study in general: Eight vaccine injections were given to patients in weeks 1, 3, 5, 7, 11, 15, 19 and 23. Either 4-6 weeks after radiotherapy alone or alongside temozolomide, vaccination was begun.

Clones were sequenced by immunoSEQ multiplex PCR, and TCRdb holds only the in-frame ones, with some missing. The table lists about 53,000 clones, 65% to 90% of them singletons, with approximately 3% in the top ten. The chain carries TRBV13 and TRBJ1-1; D is unclear. The sequence was obtained from a young woman with glioma. Some clones in this sample may be carry-over from other donors' samples. The sequencing here drew on PBMCs, taken from a glioma patient whose treatment included an IDH1 peptide vaccine. The CDR3 here is CASSLNLARNTEAFF. The CDR3 DNA is TGTGCCAGCAGCTTAAATCTGGCCCGAAACACTGAAGCTTTCTTT.